A selection of T cell receptor beta chains follows, all from one sample in a study of blood T cell repertoires in COVID-19. Assay: immunoSEQ multiplex PCR; the TCRdb copy retains only in-frame clones and omits some. Of about 300,000 clones listed, roughly 82% were seen once; the top ten hold under 2%. Sequenced: peripheral blood. The receptors here all came from a woman aged 50 to 60 with acute or convalescent COVID-19. Both conserved end residues are part of each CDR3. A D gene is named only where the DNA matches it firmly. Size is omitted from some rows. Given values are once, few, many or a class for expanded clones.

v_call	j_call	clone_size	d_call	cdr3_aa	cdr3_nt
TRBV28	TRBJ2-3	-	TRBD2	CASSAGTSISDTQYF	TGTGCCAGCAGTGCCGGGACTAGTATATCAGATACGCAGTATTTT
TRBV21-1	TRBJ2-7	-	-	CASSKRPGSVRYEQYF	TGTGCCAGCAGCAAACGTCCAGGGTCCGTCCGGTACGAGCAGTACTTC
TRBV5-1	TRBJ2-7	once	TRBD2	CASSSGTSGTYEQYF	TGCGCCAGCAGCTCCGGGACTAGCGGGACCTACGAGCAGTACTTC
TRBV28	TRBJ1-5	-	TRBD1	CASSHRGRGNQPQHF	TGTGCCAGCAGCCACAGGGGTCGGGGCAATCAGCCCCAGCATTTT
TRBV9	TRBJ1-2	-	-	CASSVGGGTIYGYTF	TGTGCCAGCAGCGTAGGTGGCGGAACTATCTATGGCTACACCTTC
TRBV7-2	TRBJ2-1	-	TRBD2	CASSTSGASSYNEQFF	TGTGCCAGCAGTACTAGCGGAGCGAGCTCCTACAATGAGCAGTTCTTC
TRBV15	TRBJ1-1	-	-	CATSGGTLLDTEAFF	TGTGCCACCAGCGGCGGGACTCTGTTGGACACTGAAGCTTTCTTT
TRBV5-4	TRBJ2-1	-	TRBD2	CASSLGRGGYNEQFF	TGTGCCAGCAGCCTGGGTAGGGGAGGGTACAATGAGCAGTTCTTC
TRBV3-1/TRBV3-2	TRBJ2-5	-	TRBD1	CASSRGQGAWQETQYF	TGTGCCAGCAGCCGAGGACAGGGGGCTTGGCAAGAGACCCAGTACTTC
TRBV5-1	TRBJ2-7	few	-	CASSLAGGARAYEQYF	TGCGCCAGCAGCTTGGCCGGAGGAGCCAGAGCCTACGAGCAGTACTTC
TRBV2	TRBJ2-7	-	-	CASSPWAAQSNYEQYF	TGTGCCAGCAGCCCCTGGGCCGCACAATCTAACTACGAGCAGTACTTC
TRBV18	TRBJ2-5	few	-	CASSPTWSQETQYF	TGTGCCAGCTCACCAACCTGGAGCCAAGAGACCCAGTACTTC
TRBV28	TRBJ1-2	-	TRBD1	CASSLFFVRTGYGYTF	TGTGCCAGCAGTTTATTTTTCGTTCGGACAGGCTATGGCTACACCTTC
TRBV2	TRBJ2-7	few	-	CASSEAFYEQYF	TGTGCCAGCAGTGAAGCCTTCTACGAGCAGTACTTC
TRBV28	TRBJ2-7	-	TRBD1	CASSQQAPGGAEAYEQYF	TGTGCCAGCAGTCAGCAAGCCCCAGGGGGCGCGGAAGCCTACGAGCAGTACTTC
TRBV6-4	TRBJ1-5	-	-	CASSVQGGQPQHF	TGTGCCAGCAGTGTGCAGGGTGGTCAGCCCCAGCATTTT
TRBV28	TRBJ2-3	-	TRBD2	CASSPPPMVGGRVRDTQYF	TGTGCCAGCAGTCCCCCCCCCATGGTCGGCGGGAGGGTGAGGGATACGCAGTATTTT
TRBV7-2	TRBJ2-2	-	-	CAEGHAGADTGELFF	TGTGCCGAAGGACATGCAGGGGCGGACACCGGGGAGCTGTTTTTT
TRBV24-1	TRBJ1-5	-	-	CATRQAGNQPQHF	TGTGCCACCAGACAGGCGGGCAATCAGCCCCAGCATTTT
TRBV15	TRBJ1-5	-	-	CATSRDPQGRIQPQHF	TGTGCCACCAGCAGAGATCCCCAGGGTAGAATCCAGCCCCAGCATTTT
TRBV2	TRBJ1-1	-	-	CASRQNTEAFF	TGTGCCAGCAGACAGAACACTGAAGCTTTCTTT
TRBV7-2	TRBJ2-3	-	-	CASSLGLFSTDTQYF	TGTGCCAGCAGCTTGGGACTTTTCTCCACAGATACGCAGTATTTT
TRBV19	TRBJ1-2	-	-	CASKPNRNYGYTF	TGTGCCAGTAAACCGAACAGGAACTATGGCTACACCTTC
TRBV6-5	TRBJ1-1	-	-	CASSYRTGEAFF	TGTGCCAGCAGTTACAGGACGGGAGAAGCTTTCTTT
TRBV9	TRBJ2-5	few	-	CASSVSPSRGFETQYF	TGTGCCAGCAGCGTCTCCCCCTCCAGGGGTTTTGAGACCCAGTACTTC
TRBV4-2	TRBJ1-6	-	TRBD1	CASSHSGTGMRADSPLHF	TGTGCCAGCAGCCACTCCGGGACAGGGATGAGGGCTGATTCACCCCTCCACTTT
TRBV19	TRBJ2-1	-	TRBD2	CASSMRGGSYNEQFF	TGTGCCAGTAGTATGCGGGGGGGCTCCTACAATGAGCAGTTCTTC
TRBV20-1	TRBJ1-5	once	-	CSASIGHSNQPQHF	TGCAGTGCTAGTATCGGTCATAGCAATCAGCCCCAGCATTTT
TRBV18	TRBJ2-3	few	TRBD2	CASLVTSGSGTQYF	TGTGCCAGCTTGGTGACTAGCGGGAGTGGTACGCAGTATTTT
TRBV18	TRBJ2-2	-	-	CASSVGGSDTGELFF	TGTGCCAGCTCGGTTGGGGGGAGCGACACCGGGGAGCTGTTTTTT
TRBV7-6	TRBJ1-6	-	TRBD1	CASSGRDRANSPLHF	TGTGCCAGCAGCGGACGGGACAGGGCCAATTCACCCCTCCACTTT
TRBV18	TRBJ2-1	-	-	CASSPLSPVAYNEQFF	TGTGCCAGCTCGCCGCTGAGCCCCGTTGCCTACAATGAGCAGTTCTTC
TRBV27	TRBJ1-1	-	TRBD1	CASSLDRATEAFF	TGTGCCAGCAGTTTGGACAGGGCGACTGAAGCTTTCTTT
TRBV9	TRBJ1-2	-	-	CASSVSSGGYTF	TGTGCCAGCAGCGTCTCCTCGGGTGGCTACACCTTC
TRBV27	TRBJ2-7	-	TRBD2	CASSISREGYEQYF	TGTGCCAGCAGTATCTCCAGGGAGGGGTACGAGCAGTACTTC
TRBV13	TRBJ2-5	-	TRBD1	CASSSMWGQAGRETQYF	TGTGCCAGCAGCTCCATGTGGGGACAGGCCGGCAGGGAGACCCAGTACTTC
TRBV11-3	TRBJ2-3	-	TRBD2	CASSPSGVTDTQYF	TGTGCCAGCAGCCCTAGCGGGGTCACAGATACGCAGTATTTT
TRBV28	TRBJ1-4	-	TRBD1	CASSPRTGGASEKLFF	TGTGCCAGCAGCCCCAGGACAGGGGGCGCTTCTGAAAAACTGTTTTTT
TRBV6-5	TRBJ2-2	-	TRBD1	CASRQGPGELFF	TGTGCCAGTCGACAGGGACCCGGGGAGCTGTTTTTT